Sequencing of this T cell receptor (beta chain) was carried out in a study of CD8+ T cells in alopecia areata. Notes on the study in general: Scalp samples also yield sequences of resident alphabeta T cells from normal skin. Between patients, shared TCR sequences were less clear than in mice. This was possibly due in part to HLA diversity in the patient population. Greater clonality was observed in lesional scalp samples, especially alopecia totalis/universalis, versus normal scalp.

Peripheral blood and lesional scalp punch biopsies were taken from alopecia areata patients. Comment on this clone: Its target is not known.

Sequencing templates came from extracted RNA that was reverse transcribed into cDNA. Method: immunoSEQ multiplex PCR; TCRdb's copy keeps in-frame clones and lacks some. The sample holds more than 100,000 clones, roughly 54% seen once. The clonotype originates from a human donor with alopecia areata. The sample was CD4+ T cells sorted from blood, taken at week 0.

The CDR3 loop reads CASSQETETISYNSPLHF. CDR3 nucleotide sequence: TGCGCCAGCAGCCAGGAGACAGAAACCATCTCCTATAATTCACCCCTCCACTTT. The chain joins TRBV4-1 to TRBJ1-6; tentatively, D is TRBD1 (5 bases). The CDR3 extends over 18 amino acids. The V gene lost 3 bases and the J gene lost 0 bases, with 15 bases spanning the gap. Germline V gene sequence: CDR1 MGHRA, CDR2 YSYEKL.